This entry describes one T cell receptor beta chain. The data originate from a study of T cells expressing NK-cell markers. The wider study: CD3+CD56+NKG2C+, CD3+CD56+NKG2C- and CD3+CD56-NKG2C+ T cells, once sorted, supplied the TCR beta repertoires.

TCRdb re-called the 5' RACE reads and catalogs CDR3 proteins one per entry, DNA excluded. The table for this sample gives a few hundred thousand distinct CDR3 sequences. The specimen sequenced was blood T cells: a sorted CD56 or NKG2C T cell subset, CD4+ or CD8+ T cells, or bulk PBMC T cells (not recorded which). The TCR sequence derives from a man younger than 35 in good health.

The CDR3 protein is CASSEGLGFGSPLHF. The chain recombines TRBV6-1 with TRBJ1-6. The germline CDR1 and CDR2 sequences are MNHNS and SASEGT. The CDR3 is 15 residues long.